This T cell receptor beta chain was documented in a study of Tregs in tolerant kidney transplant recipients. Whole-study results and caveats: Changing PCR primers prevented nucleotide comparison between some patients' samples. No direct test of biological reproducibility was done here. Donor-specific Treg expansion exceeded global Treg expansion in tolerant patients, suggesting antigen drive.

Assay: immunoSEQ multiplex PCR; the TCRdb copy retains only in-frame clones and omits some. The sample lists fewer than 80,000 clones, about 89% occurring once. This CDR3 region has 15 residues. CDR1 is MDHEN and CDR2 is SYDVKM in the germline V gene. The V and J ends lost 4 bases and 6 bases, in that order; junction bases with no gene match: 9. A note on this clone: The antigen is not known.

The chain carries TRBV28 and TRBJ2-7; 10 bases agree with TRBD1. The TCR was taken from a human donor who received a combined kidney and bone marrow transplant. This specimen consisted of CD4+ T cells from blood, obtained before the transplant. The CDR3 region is CASSSPWDRGFEQYF. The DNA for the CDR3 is TGTGCCAGCAGTTCGCCGTGGGACAGGGGCTTCGAGCAGTACTTC. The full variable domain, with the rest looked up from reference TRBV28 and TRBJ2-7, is DVKVTQSSRYLVKRTGEKVFLECVQDMDHENMFWYRQDPGLGLRLIYFSYDVKMKEKGDIPEGYSVSREKKERFSLILESASTNQTSMYLCASSSPWDRGFEQYFGPGTRLTVT.